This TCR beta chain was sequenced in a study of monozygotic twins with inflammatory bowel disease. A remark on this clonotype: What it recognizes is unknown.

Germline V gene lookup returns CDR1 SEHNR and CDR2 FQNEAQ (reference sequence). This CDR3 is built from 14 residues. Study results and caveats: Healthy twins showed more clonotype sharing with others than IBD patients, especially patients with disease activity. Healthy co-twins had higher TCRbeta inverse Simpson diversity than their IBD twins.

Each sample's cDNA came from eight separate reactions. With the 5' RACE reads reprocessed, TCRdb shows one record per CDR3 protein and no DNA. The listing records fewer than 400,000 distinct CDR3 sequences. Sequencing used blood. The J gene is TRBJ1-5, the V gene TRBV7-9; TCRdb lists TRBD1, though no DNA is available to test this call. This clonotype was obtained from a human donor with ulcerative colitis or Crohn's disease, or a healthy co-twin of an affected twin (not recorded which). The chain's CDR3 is CASSLAGVDQPQHF.